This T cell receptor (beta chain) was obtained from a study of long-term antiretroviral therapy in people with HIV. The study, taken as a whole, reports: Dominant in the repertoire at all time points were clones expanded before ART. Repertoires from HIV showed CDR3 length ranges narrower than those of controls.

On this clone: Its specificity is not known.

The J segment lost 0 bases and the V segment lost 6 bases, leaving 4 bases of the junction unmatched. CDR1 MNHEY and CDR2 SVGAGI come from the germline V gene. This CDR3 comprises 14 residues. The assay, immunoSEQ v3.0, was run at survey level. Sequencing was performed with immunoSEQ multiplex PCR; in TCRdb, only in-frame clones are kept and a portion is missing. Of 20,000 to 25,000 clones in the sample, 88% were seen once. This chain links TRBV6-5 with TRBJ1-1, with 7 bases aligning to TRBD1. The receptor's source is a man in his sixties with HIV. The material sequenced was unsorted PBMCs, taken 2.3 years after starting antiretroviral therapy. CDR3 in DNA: TGTGCCAGCAGCCCGGGACAGATGAACACTGAAGCTTTCTTT. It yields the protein CASSPGQMNTEAFF.